This T cell receptor beta chain was recorded in a study of cytotoxic CD8 clonotypes in ibrutinib-treated CLL. Study-level information: Patient counts were approximately 12 relapsed/refractory, more than 14 treatment-naive and 17 IGHV unmutated. Following treatment for a median around twelve months, range 6 to 36, response samples were then taken.

Germline lookup yields CDR1 SGHRS and CDR2 YFSETQ. The CDR3 covers 18 residues. Trimming removed 0 bases from V and 1 base from J; junction bases left unmatched: 6. This clone was observed a single time. Method: immunoSEQ multiplex PCR; TCRdb's copy keeps in-frame clones and lacks some. The table includes around 70,000 clones, less than 95% detected once. The gene calls are TRBV5-1 and TRBJ2-3; TRBD2 aligns across 12 bases. The specimen was PBMCs, collected after 12 months of ibrutinib treatment. The sequence derives from a human donor with chronic lymphocytic leukemia. Written as DNA, the CDR3 is TGCGCCAGCAGCTTGGGGCTAGCGGGAGGGCCAGGCACAGATACGCAGTATTTT. Protein product: CASSLGLAGGPGTDTQYF.